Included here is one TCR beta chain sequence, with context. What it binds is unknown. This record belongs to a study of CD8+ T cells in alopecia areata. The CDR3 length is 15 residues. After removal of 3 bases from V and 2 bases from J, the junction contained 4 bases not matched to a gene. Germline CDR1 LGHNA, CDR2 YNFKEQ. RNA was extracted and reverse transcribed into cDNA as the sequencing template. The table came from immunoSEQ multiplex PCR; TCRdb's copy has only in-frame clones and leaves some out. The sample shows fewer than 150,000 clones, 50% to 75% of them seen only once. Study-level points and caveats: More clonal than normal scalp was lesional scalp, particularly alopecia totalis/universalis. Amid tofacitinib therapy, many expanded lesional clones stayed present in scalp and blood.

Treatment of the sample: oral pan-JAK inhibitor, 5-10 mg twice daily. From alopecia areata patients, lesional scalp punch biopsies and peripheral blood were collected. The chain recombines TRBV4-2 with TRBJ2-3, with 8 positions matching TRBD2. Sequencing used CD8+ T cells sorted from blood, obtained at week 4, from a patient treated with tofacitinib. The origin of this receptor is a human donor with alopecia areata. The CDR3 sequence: CASSQLAGFTDTQYF. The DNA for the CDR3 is TGTGCCAGCAGCCAGTTAGCGGGATTCACAGATACGCAGTATTTT.